This entry lists 15 T cell receptor beta chains sequenced from one sample in a study of cytotoxic CD8 clonotypes in ibrutinib-treated CLL. The method was immunoSEQ multiplex PCR; TCRdb's version includes in-frame clones alone and lacks a portion of them. The table records about 84,000 clones, around 84% of them present only once. The sequencing here drew on PBMCs, taken before ibrutinib treatment. These TCRs come from a human donor with chronic lymphocytic leukemia.

This clone was counted once. The J gene is TRBJ2-7, the V gene TRBV29-1; 9 bases are shared with TRBD2. CDR3 length equals 14 residues. V was clipped by 2 bases and J by 5 bases; unmatched bases: 7. Germline CDR1 reads SQVTM; CDR2 reads ANQGSEA. The CDR3, as DNA: TGCAGCGTTGAACTTAGCGGGAGAAGGGACGAGCAGTACTTC. Amino acids: CSVELSGRRDEQYF.

The rearrangement links TRBV28 to TRBJ2-7; TRBD1 matches 9 bases. This CDR3 contains 15 residues. V was pared by 7 bases and J by 5 bases, with 12 bases of the junction left unmatched. Germline CDR1 reads MDHEN; CDR2 reads SYDVKM. CDR3: CASTLRDREWDEQYF. The CDR3 bases are TGTGCCAGCACTCTACGGGACAGGGAGTGGGACGAGCAGTACTTC.

This chain uses TRBV10-3 with TRBJ1-1; 10 bases map to TRBD1. Germline CDR1 reads ENHRY; CDR2 reads SYGVKD. J lost 0 bases, V lost 7 bases, and 8 bases had no gene match. The CDR3 covers 16 residues. The DNA for the CDR3 is TGTGCCATCAAGCCCACGACAGGGGGCCTGAACACTGAAGCTTTCTTT. Its translation is CAIKPTTGGLNTEAFF.

This chain connects TRBV27 to TRBJ2-1; no clear D. Germline CDR1 reads MNHEY; CDR2 reads SMNVEV (reference sequence). The CDR3 is 14 amino acids. The ends were cut back, 1 base at V and 1 base at J, with 5 bases in the middle. DNA of the CDR3: TGTGCCAGCAGTTTATACAGATCCTACAATGAGCAGTTCTTC. Its protein is CASSLYRSYNEQFF.

The chain is built from TRBV18 and TRBJ1-4; TRBD1 aligns across 7 bases. V was pared by 8 bases and J by 0 bases, with 12 bases of the junction left unmatched. This CDR3 is 17 amino acids long. Germline CDR1 reads KGHSH; CDR2 reads LQKENI. The CDR3 DNA follows: TGTGCCAGCAGAGGGGGCCCTCTCTTCACAACTAATGAAAAACTGTTTTTT. It encodes CASRGGPLFTTNEKLFF. Complete variable domain (other parts from reference TRBV18 and TRBJ1-4): NAGVMQNPRHLVRRRGQEARLRCSPMKGHSHVYWYRQLPEEGLKFMVYLQKENIIDESGMPKERFSAEFPKEGPSILRIQQVVRGDSAAYFCASRGGPLFTTNEKLFFGSGTQLSVL.

In nucleotides, the CDR3 is TGTGCCAGCAGCTTGGTTCCTGGACAGGGGGCCGGAGATACGCAGTATTTT. Translating it yields CASSLVPGQGAGDTQYF. This chain uses TRBV5-6 with TRBJ2-3, with 11 nucleotides matching TRBD1. Germline V gives CDR1 SGHDT, CDR2 YYEEEE. Losses at the gene ends were 0 bases for V and 5 bases for J; bases not matched to a gene: 8. The CDR3 contains 17 residues.

This clone was counted once. V gene TRBV6-5 combines with J gene TRBJ2-7; no definite D call. CDR3 length equals 14 residues. Per germline, CDR1 MNHEY and CDR2 SVGAGI. The germline V and J ends were trimmed by 0 bases and 0 bases, with 6 bases remaining between them. Here the CDR3 DNA reads TGTGCCAGCAGTTACTCGGCTAGCTCCTACGAGCAGTACTTC. It translates to CASSYSASSYEQYF.

The rearrangement uses TRBV9 and TRBJ1-2; D gene ambiguous. The germline V gene has CDR1 SGDLS and CDR2 YYNGEE. There are 12 residues in the CDR3. V was trimmed by 0 bases and J by 8 bases, leaving 8 bases between them. CDR3 nucleotide sequence: TGTGCCAGCAGCGTAGGGGCGGGCGGCTACACCTTC. It specifies CASSVGAGGYTF.

The chain couples TRBV7-3 to TRBJ1-2; no clear D. The CDR3 is 14 amino acids. Germline-derived CDR1 and CDR2 are SGHTA and FQGTGA. With 2 bases removed from V and 6 bases from J, the gap between germline ends came to 13 bases. The CDR3 DNA reads TGTGCCAGCAGCTTAGGGCAGAGTCCTGATGGCTACACCTTC. Its translation is CASSLGQSPDGYTF.

This clone was observed a handful of times. The CDR3 sequence: CASSRGRIYGYTF. The CDR3 DNA follows: TGTGCCAGCAGCCGGGGCAGAATCTATGGCTACACCTTC. The V gene is TRBV7-6, the J gene TRBJ1-2, with D possibly TRBD1 on 5 matching bases. This CDR3 spans 13 amino acids. The germline V gene has CDR1 SGHVS and CDR2 FNYEAQ. The V and J ends lost 5 bases and 4 bases respectively, with 11 bases between them.

The CDR3 here is CASGATGIDTQYF. CDR3 sequence (DNA): TGTGCCAGCGGAGCTACAGGGATAGATACGCAGTATTTT. J is TRBJ2-3 and V is TRBV2, with D perhaps TRBD1 (6 bases). V was trimmed by 8 bases and J by 5 bases, leaving 14 bases between them. The V gene's germline CDR1 is SNHLY and CDR2 FYNNEI. This CDR3 is 13 amino acids long.

The chain has TRBV6-1 and TRBJ2-3; 8 nucleotides match TRBD2. The CDR3 contains 14 residues. V lost 9 bases to trimming and J lost 14 bases; unmatched junction nucleotides: 19. The germline V gene has CDR1 MNHNS and CDR2 SASEGT. This CDR3 reads CARSGPAGGRLAYF. The CDR3 DNA sequence: TGTGCCAGATCCGGCCCGGCGGGAGGTCGGTTAGCGTATTTT.

The chain combines TRBV28 with TRBJ2-2; TRBD2 might be the D (6 bases). This CDR3 has 12 residues. Germline V gives CDR1 MDHEN, CDR2 SYDVKM. Trimming cost V 7 bases and J 7 bases, with 10 bases left between them. The CDR3 DNA reads TGTGCCAGCACCCGGGACTTCGGGGAGCTGTTTTTT. Translating it yields CASTRDFGELFF.

The V call is TRBV11-3, the J call TRBJ1-2; D uncertain. Per the germline V gene, CDR1 is SGHNT and CDR2 is YENEEA. The CDR3 spans 14 residues. V lost 5 bases to trimming and J lost 6 bases, with 16 bases between them. The CDR3 DNA reads as TGTGCCAGCAGCAGAAGGAAGGAGGCTAATGGCTACACCTTC. Amino acid sequence: CASSRRKEANGYTF.

The rearrangement links TRBV5-1 to TRBJ2-1, with TRBD2 identical over 11 bases. Germline assignment: CDR1 SGHRS and CDR2 YFSETQ. Trimming took 7 bases from V and 5 from J; bases not matched to a gene: 8. This CDR3 spans 15 amino acids. CDR3 nucleotide sequence: TGCGCCAGCGCCCCGCTAGCGGGAGGAGACAATGAGCAGTTCTTC. This encodes CASAPLAGGDNEQFF.